This TCR beta chain emerged from a study of cytomegalovirus exposure and HLA in healthy donors. Study-wide findings and caveats: A later analysis reportedly found that, within productive TCRs, an Asian-associated ancestry cluster had fewer N-insertions than the mean observed across the approximately 600 donors. Previous analysis showed most TCR beta V segments were productive about 87% or about 30% of the time. Highly shared variants forming one cluster were likely a sequencing artifact.

For this clone: What it binds is unknown.

Between the trimmed V and J ends, which lost 2 bases and 1 base, there was a span of 17 bases. The CDR3 length is 18 residues. CDR1 and CDR2 (germline): MGHRA, YSYEKL. The PCR was carried out with 60 Vbeta primers and 13 Jbeta primers. Produced via immunoSEQ multiplex PCR; TCRdb's table is partial and in-frame only. The sample has approximately 130,000 clones, roughly 80% seen once. This clonotype was obtained from a man aged 50 or older in good health and CMV-seronegative. The sample was PBMCs. This chain uses TRBV4-1 with TRBJ1-4; a possible D gene is TRBD1 (5 bases). The CDR3 spells CASSQSILRVVTNEKLFF. The CDR3 DNA is TGCGCCAGCAGCCAATCGATTCTCAGGGTAGTAACTAATGAAAAACTGTTTTTT.